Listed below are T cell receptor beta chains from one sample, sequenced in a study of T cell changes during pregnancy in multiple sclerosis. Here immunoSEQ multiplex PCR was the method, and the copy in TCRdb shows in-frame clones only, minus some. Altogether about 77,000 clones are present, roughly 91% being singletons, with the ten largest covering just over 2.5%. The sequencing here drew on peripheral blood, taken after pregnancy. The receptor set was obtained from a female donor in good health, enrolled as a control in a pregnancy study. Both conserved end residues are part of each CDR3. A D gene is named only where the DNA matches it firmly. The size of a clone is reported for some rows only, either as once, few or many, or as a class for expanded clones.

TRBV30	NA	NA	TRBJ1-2	CAWSSVLRGSGYTF
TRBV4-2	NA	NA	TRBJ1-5	CASSQGAGNQPQHF
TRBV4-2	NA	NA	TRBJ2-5	CASSHGVQETQYF
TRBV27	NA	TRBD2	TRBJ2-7	CASGRLAGGYEQYF
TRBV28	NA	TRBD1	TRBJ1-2	CASNQQGVGYGYTF
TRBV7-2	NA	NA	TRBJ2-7	CASSRGGAGEQYF
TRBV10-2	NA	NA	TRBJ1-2	CASSESTDFYTF
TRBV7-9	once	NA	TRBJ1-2	CASSPFAGSEGYTF
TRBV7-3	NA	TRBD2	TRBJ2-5	CASSPQREGETQYF
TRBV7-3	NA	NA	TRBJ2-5	CASSPGGTQYF
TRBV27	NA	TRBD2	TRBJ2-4	CASSLGTSGRGGAKNIQYF
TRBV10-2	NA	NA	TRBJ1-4	CASSETGSYEKLFF
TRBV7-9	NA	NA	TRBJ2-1	CASSPRGSAYNEQFF
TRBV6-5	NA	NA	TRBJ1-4	CASSHGRGLNEKLFF
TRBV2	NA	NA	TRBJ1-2	CASTAGGRANYGYTF
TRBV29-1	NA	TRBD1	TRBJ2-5	CSVRTGKETQYF
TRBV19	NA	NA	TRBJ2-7	CASAFSGQSYEQYF
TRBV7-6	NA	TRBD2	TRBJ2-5	CASSPLVGRDRETQYF
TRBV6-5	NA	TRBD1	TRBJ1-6	CASGRQGLNGSPLHF
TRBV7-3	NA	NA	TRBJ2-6	CASSLTGAVGANVLTF
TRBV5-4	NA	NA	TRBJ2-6	CASSLGWSSGANVLTF
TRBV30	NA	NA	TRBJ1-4	CAGPCRGVEKLFF
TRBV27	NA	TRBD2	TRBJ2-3	CASSSSGRMTDTQYF
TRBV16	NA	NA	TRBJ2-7	CASSQSIPVYEQYF
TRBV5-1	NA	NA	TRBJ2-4	CASSLAGGAKNIQYF
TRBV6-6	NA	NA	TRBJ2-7	CASSYGWATGSYEQYF
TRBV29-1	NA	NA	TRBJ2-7	CSVVGHVSYEQYF
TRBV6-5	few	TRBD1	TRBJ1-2	CATKDRDGYTF
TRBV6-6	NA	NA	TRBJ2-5	CASSYSLADQETQYF
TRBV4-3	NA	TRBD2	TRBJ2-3	CASSQEWTSGTDTQYF
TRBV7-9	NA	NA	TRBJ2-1	CASSPTHREGKFF
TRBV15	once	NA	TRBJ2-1	CATSRDDRSSYNEQFF
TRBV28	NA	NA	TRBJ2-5	CASTTPQGGETQYF
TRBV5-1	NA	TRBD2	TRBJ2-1	CASSFLGSSGGAPYNEQFF
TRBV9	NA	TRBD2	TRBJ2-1	CASSARLAGRNEQFF
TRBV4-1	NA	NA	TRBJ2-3	CASSQELAGTDTQYF
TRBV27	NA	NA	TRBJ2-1	CASNRLWASQTIYNEQFF
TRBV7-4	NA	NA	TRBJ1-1	CASSLFSGSQMNTEAFF
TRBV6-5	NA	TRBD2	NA	CASSYSTSGGYEQYF
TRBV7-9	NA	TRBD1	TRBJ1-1	CASSATGTGGGSTEAFF
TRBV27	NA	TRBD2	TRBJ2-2	CASRPSTSGRNGELFF
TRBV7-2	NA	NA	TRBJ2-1	CASSLRQDNEQFF
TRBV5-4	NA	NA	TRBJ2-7	CASRRPRLFNPYEQYF